This TCR beta chain was documented in a study of tumor and adjacent non-tumor tissue in lung cancer. Study as a whole: Samples averaged about 4.17 million productive TCRbeta reads each.

General study points: TCR diversity was significantly greater in tumor than normal lung tissue.

As regards this clonotype: Its matching antigen is unknown.

The library came from three nested PCR rounds adapted from ARM-PCR protocols. TCRdb redid the calling of the multiplex PCR reads with MiXCR, one entry per CDR3 protein. There are about 90,000 distinct CDR3 sequences in the sample; 75% to 85% occur only once, and 20% to 25% lies in the top ten. RNA was extracted from bulk tissue without any cell sorting. Distant lung tissue was collected more than 3 cm away from the tumor edge. Newly diagnosed lung cancer patients had thoracic surgery in China, August–late 2014, without prior chemotherapy. CDR1 is MNHNY, CDR2 SVGAGI, per germline (reference sequence). The CDR3 is made up of 16 amino acids.

The TCR originated in a woman aged 45-65 years with non-small cell lung cancer. V and J are TRBV6-6 and TRBJ1-3; 7 bases fit TRBD1. The sequenced sample consisted of distant non-tumor lung tissue. The CDR3 loop is CTGSYDSGGTGNTIYF. The CDR3 region has the DNA TGTACCGGCAGTTACGACTCAGGGGGTACTGGAAACACCATATATTTT.